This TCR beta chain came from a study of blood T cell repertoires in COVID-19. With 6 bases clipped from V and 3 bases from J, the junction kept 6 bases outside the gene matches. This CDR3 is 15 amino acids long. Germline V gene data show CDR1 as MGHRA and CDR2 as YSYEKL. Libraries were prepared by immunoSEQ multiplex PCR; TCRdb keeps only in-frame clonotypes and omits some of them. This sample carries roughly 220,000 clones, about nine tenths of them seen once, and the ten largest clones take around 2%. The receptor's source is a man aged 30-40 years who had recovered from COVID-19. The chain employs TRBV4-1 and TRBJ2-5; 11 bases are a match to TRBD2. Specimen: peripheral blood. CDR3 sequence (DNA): TGCGCCAGCAGTATAGCGGGGGGGATGGAAGAGACCCAGTACTTC. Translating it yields CASSIAGGMEETQYF.